The entry below gives a single T cell receptor (beta chain) sequence along with its context. No cognate antigen has been identified for it. There are no base qualities to consult, and no much larger clone falls within one base. Donors were 35 to 40 systemically healthy Caucasian individuals from Russia aged 6 to 90 years. About 10 milliliters of peripheral blood were collected from each donor into EDTA-treated Vacutainer tubes. PBMCs were isolated by Ficoll-Paque density-gradient centrifugation, with at least 6 million obtained per sample. Total RNA was extracted from PBMCs with Trizol reagent, with at least 5.5 micrograms obtained per sample. The percentages of naive CD45RAhigh/CD27high T cells were determined by flow cytometry on a PBMC aliquot from every donor. This sample is part of a study of blood T cells in healthy people across ages (dated by TCRdb to 2014 to 2015). At the level of the whole study: In model experiments, template switching captured roughly one uniquely barcoded TCR beta cDNA molecule for every two T cells. To track age-related changes in TCR beta repertoire diversity, the study relied on deep sequencing normalized with unique cDNA molecular identifiers. The donors were split into four age groups: young (average 16 years), middle-aged (39), aged (62) and long-lived (roughly 88). Donors of different ages were randomly distributed across sequencing lanes to avoid experimental bias. For two donors (one aged 18 to 29 and one aged 80 or older), the study analyzed two additional independent replicas of 1 million unique cDNA reads from the same blood draw. The research as a whole found: As age increased, observed TCR beta diversity per million T cells dropped in a roughly linear way, and a significant reduction was already evident by age around 41. Estimates of total diversity based on one million sequenced T cells were regarded as lower bounds and as underestimates. The long-lived group showed more naive CD4+ T cells, fewer expanded clones and increased TCR diversity than the aged group, suggesting age selection. Because donor CMV infection status was unknown, age-related changes in expanded clonotypes were potentially confounded. Bulk unsorted PBMC profiling prevented conclusive comparison of naive and antigen-experienced compartments. The percentage of naive T cells measured by flow cytometry correlated strongly with observed TCR beta diversity.

From the cysteine through the phenylalanine, the CDR3 covers 16 amino acids. Only CDR3 DNA remains: 48 bases, in frame from the first base. Trimming removed 7 bases from V and 0 bases from J; the gene matches leave 10 bases unexplained. The library was built by means of 5' RACE. Sequencing was carried out with an Illumina HiSeq 2500. A second 7 to 11 cycle PCR used a sample-barcoded 5' primer and a J-beta primer mix. A unique molecular identifier was introduced onto each TCR beta cDNA molecule by a template-switch 5' adaptor carrying 12 random nucleotides. At least 3 million CDR3-containing paired-end reads were obtained from each sample. First-strand cDNA synthesis was performed from all RNA using the Mint cDNA synthesis kit, with priming by a TRBC-specific oligonucleotide. After uracil-DNA glycosylase treatment, a first 18-cycle PCR used universal primers M1SS and BC2_uni_R on all cDNA. Per the authors' processing: For normalization, 1 million high-quality reads, each with a distinct molecular identifier, were randomly selected from each sample. Reads sharing molecular identifiers were discarded rather than binned into consensus sequences. CDR3 identification, clonotype clustering and error correction used MiTCR with a Q25 quality threshold and the strictest error-elimination algorithm. A nonparametric unseen species model with Euler transformation was used to estimate a lower bound on total TCR beta diversity. TCRdb redid the processing of the public reads, applying fastp at Q25 and MiXCR, and retained in-frame beta chains. All rows with the same CDR3 protein become a single entry with the most common DNA and genes. TCRdb, not the authors, supplied the V and J calls. Across this sample there are 1.5 million to 2 million distinct CDR3 sequences, with less than 50% seen only once. In total, the top ten clones hold more than 2% of the sample.

The receptor comes from a woman aged 40 to 50 in good health. The material sequenced was blood. The chain joins TRBV12-3 or TRBV12-4 to TRBJ2-3, and 7 junction bases match TRBD2. The CDR3 amino acid sequence is: CASTKGRGRSTDTQYF. The sequence in DNA is TGTGCCAGCACTAAAGGGAGGGGCCGAAGCACAGATACGCAGTATTTT.